These 24 T cell receptor beta chains came from one sample sequenced in a study of T cells after yellow fever vaccination. One entry per CDR3 protein, called by TCRdb with MiXCR from the 5' RACE reads. The table has more than 200,000 distinct CDR3 sequences, 3.6% seen once. Sequencing was performed on PBMCs, taken 15 days after the yellow fever booster vaccination. These receptors all stem from a young man who received the YFV17D yellow fever vaccine.

This clonotype was recorded a few times. The chain is built from TRBV5-1 and TRBJ1-2; 10 nucleotides match TRBD1. V trimming: 1 base; J trimming: 4 bases; junction bases outside the gene matches: 10. Germline CDR1 and CDR2: SGHRS and YFSETQ. This CDR3 spans 17 amino acids. DNA of the CDR3: TGCGCCAGCAGCTTGTCGATCGACAGGGGGCTTGGCTATGGCTACACCTTC. This encodes CASSLSIDRGLGYGYTF. Variable domain in full (rest from reference TRBV5-1 and TRBJ1-2): KAGVTQTPRYLIKTRGQQVTLSCSPISGHRSVSWYQQTPGQGLQFLFEYFSETQRNKGNFPGRFSGRQFSNSRSEMNVSTLELGDSALYLCASSLSIDRGLGYGYTFGSGTRLTVV.

This clonotype was observed many times. The V call is TRBV7-2, the J call TRBJ2-7; TRBD1 might be the D (6 bases). This CDR3 is 14 amino acids long. V dropped 5 bases and J dropped 3 bases, with 14 bases sitting between them. Germline values: CDR1 SGHTA, CDR2 FQGNSA. CDR3 bases: TGTGCCAGCAGCCGGAGAGGGGGAAACTACGAGCAGTACTTC. Its protein product is CASSRRGGNYEQYF.

There are many counts of this clonotype. CDR3 region: CASSPTGVSVGYTF. The CDR3 DNA follows: TGTGCCAGCAGCCCGACAGGGGTCAGCGTCGGCTACACCTTC. V is TRBV7-2 and J is TRBJ1-2; 8 bases match TRBD1. The germline CDR1 and CDR2 sequences are SGHTA and FQGNSA. The CDR3 is 14 residues long. The V gene end was trimmed by 5 bases and the J gene end by 8 bases; junction bases not matched to a gene: 10. Variable domain in full (rest from reference TRBV7-2 and TRBJ1-2): GAGVSQSPSNKVTEKGKDVELRCDPISGHTALYWYRQSLGQGLEFLIYFQGNSAPDKSGLPSDRFSAERTGGSVSTLTIQRTQQEDSAVYLCASSPTGVSVGYTFGSGTRLTVV.

As to this clonotype: A much more abundant neighbour one base away suggests this may be a read error. This chain links TRBV6-2 or TRBV6-3 with TRBJ2-7; D is undetermined. Deletions cut 4 bases from V and 1 base from J, with 5 bases between. Germline values: CDR1 MNHEY, CDR2 SVGEGT. CDR3 length equals 12 residues. The CDR3 DNA reads as TGTGCCAGCAGTTGTACGTCCTACGAGCAGTACTTC. Its protein is CASSCTSYEQYF.

This clonotype showed up many times. The rearrangement joins TRBV12-3 or TRBV12-4 to TRBJ1-4; no definite D call. V lost 5 bases and J 10 bases, leaving 17 bases between the germline ends. This CDR3 spans 14 amino acids. The CDR3 bases are TGTGCCAGCAGTCCCGGCGGGGAGGGCGGAAAACTGTTTTTT. It translates to CASSPGGEGGKLFF.

The chain recombines TRBV14 with TRBJ1-4; D not certain. The CDR3 extends over 13 amino acids. The germline V gene encodes CDR1 SGHDN and CDR2 FVKESK. The V gene lost 6 bases and the J gene lost 6 bases, with 11 bases spanning the gap. CDR3 sequence (DNA): TGTGCCAGCAGAGCCCAGGTCTATGAAAAACTGTTTTTT. Translation gives CASRAQVYEKLFF.

A note on this clonotype: This may come from a read error, since a much larger clone is one base off. The chain employs TRBV20-1 and TRBJ2-2; D unresolved. Germline CDR1 DFQATT, CDR2 SNEGSKA (reference sequence). The germline V and J ends were trimmed by 0 bases and 6 bases, with 5 bases remaining between them. The CDR3 is made up of 12 amino acids. The CDR3 spells CSARDGPGELFF. In DNA, the CDR3 is TGCAGTGCTAGAGATGGGCCCGGGGAGCTGTTTTTT.

In its sample, this clonotype was seen many times. The DNA of the CDR3 is TGTGCCAGCAGTTTTTTAAGATTCGGGGGGGATCAGCCCCAGCATTTT. Translated, it gives CASSFLRFGGDQPQHF. The rearrangement joins TRBV12-3 or TRBV12-4 to TRBJ1-5, with D possibly TRBD1 on 5 matching bases. This CDR3 is built from 16 residues. Deletions cut 3 bases from V and 5 bases from J, with 17 bases between.

This clonotype showed up many times. J is TRBJ2-5 and V is TRBV11-2; tentatively, D is TRBD1 (6 bases). Germline loops: CDR1 SGHAT, CDR2 FQNNGV. Trimming took off 2 bases at V and 11 bases at J, with 15 bases between the two ends. CDR3 length: 13 residues. The CDR3 nucleotides are TGTGCCAGCAGCTTAACCCGGGACAAGCCTCAGTACTTC. Translated, it gives CASSLTRDKPQYF.

Ten or more counts support this clonotype. J is TRBJ2-2 and V is TRBV28, with D possibly called TRBD1 or TRBD2 (5 bases each). Germline V gene data show CDR1 as MDHEN and CDR2 as SYDVKM. The CDR3 spans 15 residues. Trimming took off 3 bases at V and 1 base at J, with 9 bases between the two ends. CDR3 region: CASSFRDRNTGELFF. The DNA for the CDR3 is TGTGCCAGCAGTTTTAGGGACCGGAACACCGGGGAGCTGTTTTTT.

This clonotype was detected ten times or more. The gene calls are TRBV5-1 and TRBJ2-3; the match to TRBD1 covers 8 bases. With V trimmed by 7 bases and J by 4 bases, 5 bases remained unmatched. From germline, CDR1 is SGHRS and CDR2 YFSETQ. The CDR3 sequence is 13 residues long. CDR3 DNA: TGCGCCAGCGTCGGACAGGGCTCAGATACGCAGTATTTT. Protein product: CASVGQGSDTQYF.

This clonotype was recorded many times. The J gene is TRBJ1-4, the V gene TRBV6-1; D not certain. CDR1 and CDR2 (germline): MNHNS, SASEGT. V dropped 1 base and J dropped 5 bases, with 23 bases sitting between them. The CDR3 loop spans 19 amino acids. CDR3 region: CASSEDPRQNGGLNEKLFF. The CDR3 region has the DNA TGTGCCAGCAGTGAAGATCCGAGGCAGAACGGTGGACTAAATGAAAAACTGTTTTTT.

This clonotype was seen at least ten times. Mismatch with germline at one junction end may stem from a read error. V and J are TRBV12-3 or TRBV12-4 and TRBJ1-3; unclear D gene. This CDR3 is 13 amino acids long. CDR3 nucleotides: TGTGCCAGCACTTTAGGAATTGGAAACACCATATATTTT. It yields the protein CASTLGIGNTIYF.

As for this clonotype: Given a much more abundant clone one base away, this may be a read error. The gene calls are TRBV7-9 and TRBJ2-6; weak D call: TRBD1 (5 bases). Germline V CDR1 and CDR2: SEHNR, FQNEAQ (reference sequence). The CDR3 has 16 amino acids. This chain's CDR3 is CASSLEARVGAIVLTF. CDR3 in DNA: TGTGCCAGCAGCTTAGAGGCCCGGGTTGGGGCCATCGTCCTGACTTTC.

The sample holds many counts of this clonotype. The chain couples TRBV5-1 to TRBJ2-3; 8 bases are a match to TRBD1. The CDR3 extends over 14 amino acids. The V gene's germline CDR1 is SGHRS and CDR2 YFSETQ. The trim removed 4 bases at V and 2 bases at J, leaving 3 bases unmatched. CDR3 sequence: CASSPDRATDTQYF. For the CDR3, the DNA is TGCGCCAGCAGCCCGGACAGGGCCACAGATACGCAGTATTTT.

This clonotype was observed many times. This rearrangement joins TRBV20-1 to TRBJ1-2, with D tentatively TRBD1 (6 bases). Deletions cut 6 bases from V and 6 bases from J, with 11 bases between. CDR3 length: 11 amino acids. Per the germline V gene, CDR1 is DFQATT and CDR2 is SNEGSKA (reference sequence). In nucleotides, the CDR3 is TGCAGTGCATTGAGGGGGGATGGCTACACCTTC. It yields the protein CSALRGDGYTF.

This clonotype was seen many times. The V and J genes are TRBV7-9 and TRBJ2-2, with D tentatively TRBD1 or TRBD2 (5 bases each). Between the trimmed V and J ends, which lost 2 bases and 0 bases, there was a span of 13 bases. CDR1 and CDR2 (germline): SEHNR, FQNEAQ (reference sequence). The CDR3 is 17 amino acids. The CDR3 spells CASSLQGRETNTGELFF. The CDR3 nucleotides read TGTGCCAGCAGCTTACAGGGACGGGAAACGAACACCGGGGAGCTGTTTTTT.

This clonotype was detected many times. The chain is built from TRBV5-1 and TRBJ2-1, with D perhaps matching TRBD2 (5 bases). The CDR3 contains 16 residues. V lost 2 bases and J 8 bases, leaving 20 bases between the germline ends. The V gene's germline CDR1 is SGHRS and CDR2 YFSETQ. The CDR3 DNA is TGCGCCAGCAGCTTCAGGCTAGCTGGAGGTGGGGATGAGCAGTTCTTC. Translated: CASSFRLAGGGDEQFF. The whole variable domain, filled in from reference TRBV5-1 and TRBJ2-1, reads KAGVTQTPRYLIKTRGQQVTLSCSPISGHRSVSWYQQTPGQGLQFLFEYFSETQRNKGNFPGRFSGRQFSNSRSEMNVSTLELGDSALYLCASSFRLAGGGDEQFFGPGTRLTVL.

A word on this clonotype: A much more abundant neighbour one base away suggests this may be a read error. The chain is built from TRBV23-1 and TRBJ2-7; TRBD1 agrees at 8 bases. TRBV23-1 is marked as an open reading frame, function uncertain. Trimming took 2 bases from V and 4 from J; bases not matched to a gene: 7. This CDR3 is built from 15 residues. The CDR3 DNA follows: TGCGCCAGCAGTCAACCGGACAGGGACCCTTACGAGCAGTACTTC. It is translated as CASSQPDRDPYEQYF.

This clonotype appeared many times. This chain joins TRBV7-2 and TRBJ2-4, with D possibly matching TRBD1 (6 bases). CDR1 is SGHTA, CDR2 FQGNSA, per germline. Between the trimmed V and J ends, which lost 2 bases and 0 bases, there was a span of 17 bases. The length of the CDR3 is 18 residues. The CDR3, as DNA: TGTGCCAGCAGCTTAATCACTGGGGGCCTACTAGCCAAAAACATTCAGTACTTC. The encoded protein is CASSLITGGLLAKNIQYF.

This clonotype was observed at least ten times. The chain has TRBV12-3 or TRBV12-4 and TRBJ2-5; D possibly uses TRBD1 or TRBD2 (5 bases each). The CDR3 consists of 17 residues. Trimming stripped 2 bases from V and 1 base from J, with 17 bases between. CDR3 region: CASSLLGVGTFQETQYF. In nucleotides, the CDR3 is TGTGCCAGCAGTTTATTGGGGGTTGGGACCTTCCAAGAGACCCAGTACTTC.

This clonotype was observed many times. The CDR3 reads CASPGPSRPDRGYEQYV. The CDR3 DNA is TGTGCCAGCCCAGGCCCATCCCGGCCGGACAGGGGCTACGAGCAGTACGTC. The rearrangement links TRBV7-3 to TRBJ2-7, with 9 positions matching TRBD1. Germline-derived CDR1 and CDR2 are SGHTA and FQGTGA. This CDR3 spans 17 amino acids. With V trimmed by 8 bases and J by 3 bases, 17 bases remained unmatched.

This clonotype was observed many times. The chain employs TRBV20-1 and TRBJ1-1, with 8 bases that match TRBD1. Unmatched junction bases numbered 7, after V lost 0 bases and J lost 4 bases. Germline loops: CDR1 DFQATT, CDR2 SNEGSKA (reference sequence). The CDR3 runs to 15 residues. DNA of the CDR3: TGCAGTGCTAGAGATGGGACAGGCGGGCGCACTGAAGCTTTCTTT. Its protein product is CSARDGTGGRTEAFF.

There are many counts of this clonotype. The genes are TRBV5-1 and TRBJ2-1; 10 nucleotides agree with TRBD2. V gave up 2 bases and J gave up 9 bases; unmatched junction bases: 11. Germline CDR1 reads SGHRS; CDR2 reads YFSETQ. The CDR3 is made up of 16 amino acids. The CDR3 DNA is TGCGCCAGCAGCTTTGACCGGGCTAGCGGGGGCCTTGAGCAGTTCTTC. Its protein product is CASSFDRASGGLEQFF. Based on the CDR3 plus reference TRBV5-1 and TRBJ2-1, the full variable domain is KAGVTQTPRYLIKTRGQQVTLSCSPISGHRSVSWYQQTPGQGLQFLFEYFSETQRNKGNFPGRFSGRQFSNSRSEMNVSTLELGDSALYLCASSFDRASGGLEQFFGPGTRLTVL.